The entry that follows covers one TCR beta chain sequence. Its antigen specificity is not known. Base-call qualities are not available, and no considerably larger clone is one nucleotide away. In the prospective study, participants were about 18 to 100 years old, resided in about 25 geographic areas of the United States, and were enrolled through a virtual design. To assign participants to cohorts, the prospective study relied on clinical history that participants themselves reported in a screening survey and a study questionnaire. Mobile phlebotomists in the prospective study collected whole blood, serum and a nasopharyngeal or oropharyngeal swab from every participant. Participants in the prospective study had the option to provide additional blood draws and questionnaires over a roughly 2-month period. Prospective study blood samples were shipped either frozen or at room temperature before DNA extraction.

This record comes from a study of blood T cell repertoires in COVID-19 (dated by TCRdb to between 2020 and 2021). A note on the overall study: Collaborator samples came from the United States, Italy and Spain and covered acute and convalescent phases of COVID-19. The prospective study material was composed of cDNA or gDNA derived from T cells, B-cell-depleted T cells, or PBMCs. The dataset comprised deeply sampled blood TCRbeta repertoires from subjects exposed to, actively infected with, or recovered from COVID-19. A freely available public database, intended as a resource for researchers studying the immune response to SARS-CoV-2, is where the repertoires were released. Samples were obtained from the ongoing ImmuneRACE study (first 160 participants) and from 1,254 subjects provided by 6 global collaborators. Sample metadata almost always included a de-identified subject ID, COVID-19 status, age in years and sex. Where HLA class I and class II types were available, the types were taken from metadata supplied by the sample provider, not from assay-based typing. Overall results and qualifications from the work: Clinical and demographic metadata were provided uncurated, with the amount varying by source and participant.

Counted from cysteine to phenylalanine, this CDR3 has 14 amino acids. Only the CDR3 DNA stays, 42 bases, in frame from base 1. At the junction V is shortened by 5 bases and J by 5 bases; bases outside the gene matches: 9. CDR1 and CDR2, per the germline V gene, are MNHEY and SVGAGI. TCRbeta CDR3 regions were amplified from genomic DNA by means of the immunoSEQ Assay, a bias-controlled multiplex PCR. The paper's processing steps were these. Within the assay, amplification of reference gene primers was used to estimate how many nucleated cells each sample contained. To quantify the absolute abundance of each unique TCRbeta CDR3 rearrangement, sequence reads were collapsed and filtered. Productive Simpson clonality was computed per sample as the square root of Simpson's diversity index over productive rearrangements. TCRdb limited this immuneACCESS table to in-frame rearrangements with V and J called. A share of clones is missing; checked studies link under half to unresolved V genes, and the rest is unexplained. V, J and clone size reflect that table, while D and trimming were determined from the DNA. Within this sample are a few hundred thousand clones, with around 90% of them counted one time only. The ten largest clones capture 10% of the sample.

The sequence was collected from a man between 18 and 29 years old with acute COVID-19. The source material was PBMCs or T cells enriched from blood (not recorded which). Recombination linked TRBV6-5 to TRBJ2-7; TRBD1 aligns with 7 central bases. The sequenced DNA: TGTGCCAGCAGTAAACAGGGGTCGAGGGACGAGCAGTACTTC. Translated, this is CASSKQGSRDEQYF.